These 27 T cell receptor beta chains came from one sample sequenced in a study of CD8 T cells in ankylosing spondylitis. MiXCR was run by TCRdb on the 5' RACE reads, yielding one entry per CDR3 protein. Of roughly 200,000 distinct CDR3 sequences detected, around 25% appear once; the ten largest clones hold about 6.2%. The sequencing sample was made of blood, either unsorted or a sorted T cell fraction (not recorded which). The receptors derive from a male donor with ankylosing spondylitis or in good health (not recorded which).

This clonotype was counted many times. The V gene is TRBV6-1, the J gene TRBJ2-7, with D maybe TRBD2 (5 bases). V lost 4 bases, J lost 5 bases, and 15 bases lay in between. This CDR3 is 14 amino acids long. From germline, CDR1 is MNHNS and CDR2 SASEGT. The CDR3 bases are TGTGCCAGCAGTGGCGGACGGGATGGGAACGAGCAGTACTTC. It yields the protein CASSGGRDGNEQYF.

CDR3 in amino acids: CSATGKETQYF. CDR3 DNA: TGCAGTGCTACAGGGAAAGAGACCCAGTACTTC. The chain is built from TRBV20-1 and TRBJ2-5, with D tentatively TRBD1 (5 bases). CDR3 length: 11 amino acids. Germline V gene lookup returns CDR1 DFQATT and CDR2 SNEGSKA (reference sequence). V was cut by 4 bases and J by 3 bases, with 6 bases left in between.

The V gene is TRBV6-1, the J gene TRBJ1-2, with 8 positions matching TRBD1. Trimming took 10 bases from V and 2 from J; bases not matched to a gene: 12. CDR1 is MNHNS, CDR2 SASEGT, per germline. The CDR3 runs to 15 residues. This CDR3 is CAILGPRQGNYGYTF. The CDR3 coding sequence is TGTGCCATCCTAGGTCCACGACAGGGGAACTATGGCTACACCTTC.

This clonotype has a count of ten or more. The chain has TRBV27 and TRBJ2-2; D tentatively reads TRBD1 or TRBD2 (5 bases each). The CDR3 extends over 14 amino acids. Germline V CDR1 and CDR2: MNHEY, SMNVEV (reference sequence). With 6 bases removed from V and 7 bases from J, the gap between germline ends came to 15 bases. This CDR3 reads CASRSFGAFGELFF. The CDR3, as DNA: TGTGCCAGCAGGTCTTTCGGGGCTTTCGGGGAGCTGTTTTTT.

This clonotype was detected ten times or more. The chain has TRBV12-3 or TRBV12-4 and TRBJ2-1; 8 bases agree with TRBD1. CDR3 length equals 14 residues. V trimming: 3 bases; J trimming: 7 bases; junction bases outside the gene matches: 5. The CDR3, as DNA: TGTGCCAGCAGTTTCCGACAGGGGAGGAATGAGCAGTTCTTC. It yields the protein CASSFRQGRNEQFF.

This clonotype was recorded many times. This chain connects TRBV29-1 to TRBJ2-5; D call uncertain. From germline, CDR1 is SQVTM and CDR2 ANQGSEA. With 7 bases removed from V and 0 bases from J, the gap between germline ends came to 6 bases. The CDR3 extends over 11 amino acids. CDR3 coding DNA: TGCAGCGCCCTTCACCAAGAGACCCAGTACTTC. It specifies CSALHQETQYF.

In this sample, this clonotype turned up many times. The rearrangement uses TRBV12-3 or TRBV12-4 and TRBJ2-7, with a weak D call TRBD2 (5 bases). This CDR3 comprises 12 residues. V dropped 8 bases and J dropped 2 bases, with 10 bases sitting between them. For the CDR3, the DNA is TGTGCCAGCTCCCGGGGTACCTACGAGCAGTACTTC. This codes for CASSRGTYEQYF.

At least ten counts were recorded for this clonotype. This sequence joins TRBV10-3 and TRBJ2-1; TRBD2 matches at 9 bases. Trimming took 10 bases from V and 9 from J; bases not matched to a gene: 13. CDR3 length equals 14 residues. In germline, CDR1 is ENHRY, CDR2 SYGVKD. The CDR3 DNA follows: TGTGCCACCGCAATAGCGGGAGAGATTGGTGAGCAGTTCTTC. Its translation: CATAIAGEIGEQFF.

This clonotype has more than one count but fewer than ten. The rearrangement uses TRBV20-1 and TRBJ2-7; 9 positions match TRBD2. The CDR3 runs to 14 residues. V lost 3 bases to trimming and J lost 2 bases; unmatched junction nucleotides: 5. The germline gives CDR1 DFQATT, CDR2 SNEGSKA (reference sequence). The CDR3 reads CSASPSGDAYEQYF. The CDR3 coding sequence is TGCAGTGCTAGTCCTAGCGGGGACGCCTACGAGCAGTACTTC.

This chain's CDR3 is CASSGASRETQYF. The CDR3 DNA is TGTGCCAGCTCCGGCGCATCGAGGGAGACCCAGTACTTC. The V gene is TRBV18, the J gene TRBJ2-5; D not resolved. Germline CDR1 reads KGHSH; CDR2 reads LQKENI. This CDR3 has 13 residues. V was trimmed by 6 bases and J by 5 bases, leaving 13 bases between them.

This clonotype was counted only a few times. The J gene is TRBJ1-2, the V gene TRBV4-1; no clear D. Germline lookup yields CDR1 MGHRA and CDR2 YSYEKL. This CDR3 comprises 17 residues. V dropped 1 base and J dropped 0 bases, with 15 bases sitting between them. CDR3 bases: TGCGCCAGCAGCCAAGTAGTTCCCCGGAAAACTAACTATGGCTACACCTTC. As protein: CASSQVVPRKTNYGYTF.

The sample holds a few counts of this clonotype. The V gene is TRBV20-1, the J gene TRBJ2-7; 10 nucleotides match TRBD2. Germline lookup yields CDR1 DFQATT and CDR2 SNEGSKA (reference sequence). V gave up 0 bases and J gave up 4 bases; unmatched junction bases: 3. The CDR3 is 14 residues long. The CDR3 sequence is CSARELAGVYEQYF. The CDR3 DNA reads as TGCAGTGCTAGAGAGCTAGCGGGAGTATACGAGCAGTACTTC.

In its sample, this clonotype was seen many times. The chain has TRBV12-3 or TRBV12-4 and TRBJ1-5; a weak D match, TRBD1 (5 bases). V lost 2 bases and J lost 6, with 14 bases in between. The CDR3 is 15 amino acids. The CDR3 loop is CASSLTAGKTQPQHF. CDR3 nucleotide sequence: TGTGCCAGCAGTTTAACGGCAGGGAAGACTCAGCCCCAGCATTTT.

This clonotype was observed many times. V and J are TRBV6-2 or TRBV6-3 and TRBJ2-7; TRBD2 agrees at 9 bases. Germline CDR1 reads MNHEY; CDR2 reads SVGEGT. After removal of 2 bases from V and 0 bases from J, the junction contained 5 bases not matched to a gene. The CDR3 sequence is 16 residues long. This chain's CDR3 is CASSYPTSGGSYEQYF. The CDR3 DNA follows: TGTGCCAGCAGTTACCCGACTAGCGGAGGCTCCTACGAGCAGTACTTC.

This clonotype was recorded at least ten times. The rearrangement joins TRBV12-3 or TRBV12-4 to TRBJ2-1; 11 nucleotides align to TRBD2. Losses at the gene ends were 3 bases for V and 7 bases for J; bases not matched to a gene: 5. The CDR3 totals 15 residues. The CDR3 bases are TGTGCCAGCAGTTTTACTAGCGGGAGTCGGAATGAGCAGTTCTTC. It specifies CASSFTSGSRNEQFF.

This clonotype has ten or more counts. CDR3 amino acids: CASSQLASHEQFF. CDR3 coding DNA: TGTGCCAGCAGCCAATTAGCGTCGCATGAGCAGTTCTTC. The V call is TRBV4-2, the J call TRBJ2-1; the D gene is possibly TRBD2 (5 bases). The CDR3 length is 13 residues. Looked up from germline, CDR1 is LGHNA and CDR2 is YNFKEQ. V lost 2 bases, J lost 8 bases, and 10 bases lay in between.

This clonotype came up many times. The J gene is TRBJ2-1, the V gene TRBV5-1; 7 bases line up with TRBD2. The CDR3 is 15 residues long. The germline V gene has CDR1 SGHRS and CDR2 YFSETQ. V was clipped by 1 base and J by 7 bases; unmatched bases: 8. The CDR3 sequence is CASSLREVGSNEQFF. The CDR3, as DNA: TGCGCCAGCAGCTTGCGGGAGGTTGGGTCGAATGAGCAGTTCTTC.

This clonotype was seen only a few times. V is TRBV10-3 and J is TRBJ2-1; D is undetermined. V dropped 2 bases and J dropped 7 bases, with 9 bases sitting between them. CDR3 length: 13 residues. Per the germline V gene, CDR1 is ENHRY and CDR2 is SYGVKD. Written as DNA, the CDR3 is TGTGCCATCAGTGAGCGGCGCACGAATGAGCAGTTCTTC. Translated, it gives CAISERRTNEQFF.

By frequency in the sample, this clonotype is medium-sized. This chain connects TRBV5-1 to TRBJ2-1; weak D call: TRBD2 (5 bases). From germline, CDR1 is SGHRS and CDR2 YFSETQ. The V end lost 7 bases, the J end lost 6 bases, and 17 bases lay between the germline ends. The CDR3 contains 14 residues. Here the CDR3 reads CASGGGLDFNEQFF. CDR3 DNA sequence: TGCGCCAGCGGCGGTGGACTGGACTTCAATGAGCAGTTCTTC. Based on the CDR3 plus reference TRBV5-1 and TRBJ2-1, the full variable domain is KAGVTQTPRYLIKTRGQQVTLSCSPISGHRSVSWYQQTPGQGLQFLFEYFSETQRNKGNFPGRFSGRQFSNSRSEMNVSTLELGDSALYLCASGGGLDFNEQFFGPGTRLTVL.

The rearrangement uses TRBV5-1 and TRBJ2-6; 8 bases agree with TRBD2. The V segment lost 4 bases and the J segment 2 bases; nucleotides outside the gene matches: 2. The CDR3 loop spans 15 amino acids. In germline, CDR1 is SGHRS, CDR2 YFSETQ. For the CDR3, the DNA is TGCGCCAGCAGCCTGACTAGCGCTGGGGCCAACGTCCTGACTTTC. Protein sequence: CASSLTSAGANVLTF. The full variable domain, in which reference TRBV5-1 and TRBJ2-6 provide the parts outside the CDR3, is KAGVTQTPRYLIKTRGQQVTLSCSPISGHRSVSWYQQTPGQGLQFLFEYFSETQRNKGNFPGRFSGRQFSNSRSEMNVSTLELGDSALYLCASSLTSAGANVLTFGAGSRLTVL.

A single count supports this clonotype. V usage is TRBV10-3 and J usage is TRBJ1-2, with D unclear. Trimming took 8 bases from V and 2 from J, leaving 6 bases between them. CDR1 and CDR2 from the germline V gene are ENHRY and SYGVKD. CDR3 length equals 11 residues. The CDR3 reads CAIGTNYGYTF. The DNA of the CDR3 is TGTGCCATCGGAACGAACTATGGCTACACCTTC.

This clonotype was detected many times. The V call is TRBV13, the J call TRBJ2-1; 10 nucleotides agree with TRBD2. J was trimmed by 3 bases and V by 5 bases; bases with no gene match: 13. Germline values: CDR1 PRHDT, CDR2 FYEKMQ (reference sequence). The CDR3 is made up of 18 amino acids. The chain's CDR3 is CASSLRTSGSDIYNEQFF. CDR3 nucleotides: TGTGCCAGCAGCCTACGGACTAGCGGCTCCGATATCTACAATGAGCAGTTCTTC. The full variable domain, its missing parts supplied by reference TRBV13 and TRBJ2-1, is AAGVIQSPRHLIKEKRETATLKCYPIPRHDTVYWYQQGPGQDPQFLISFYEKMQSDKGSIPDRFSAQQFSDYHSELNMSSLELGDSALYFCASSLRTSGSDIYNEQFFGPGTRLTVL.

The J gene is TRBJ2-1, the V gene TRBV18, with 9 bases identical to TRBD1. CDR1 is KGHSH and CDR2 is LQKENI in the germline V gene. With 3 bases clipped from V and 4 bases from J, the junction kept 1 base outside the gene matches. The CDR3 contains 14 residues. This CDR3 reads CASSPDRGYNEQFF. CDR3 DNA sequence: TGTGCCAGCTCACCTGACAGGGGGTACAATGAGCAGTTCTTC. The full variable domain, completed using reference TRBV18 and TRBJ2-1, is NAGVMQNPRHLVRRRGQEARLRCSPMKGHSHVYWYRQLPEEGLKFMVYLQKENIIDESGMPKERFSAEFPKEGPSILRIQQVVRGDSAAYFCASSPDRGYNEQFFGPGTRLTVL.

This clonotype was seen ten or more times. The rearrangement links TRBV29-1 to TRBJ2-1, with a weak D call TRBD2 (6 bases). This CDR3 is 17 amino acids long. Trimming took off 3 bases at V and 3 bases at J, with 21 bases between the two ends. CDR1 and CDR2 from the germline V gene are SQVTM and ANQGSEA. The CDR3 loop is CSVDKGAGISLYNEQFF. As DNA, the CDR3 is TGCAGCGTTGACAAAGGGGCGGGGATTTCCCTCTACAATGAGCAGTTCTTC.

This clonotype appeared a few times. This chain joins TRBV7-2 and TRBJ2-7, with TRBD1 matching 8 bases. This CDR3 spans 16 amino acids. Germline CDR1 SGHTA, CDR2 FQGNSA. Unmatched junction bases numbered 8, after V lost 1 base and J lost 3 bases. CDR3 region: CASSLVGTGKVYEQYF. The CDR3 DNA reads as TGTGCCAGCAGCTTAGTAGGGACAGGAAAGGTCTACGAGCAGTACTTC.

There are many counts of this clonotype. J is TRBJ2-3 and V is TRBV7-9; D possibly corresponds to TRBD2 (6 bases). With 2 bases removed from V and 9 bases from J, the gap between germline ends came to 18 bases. The length of the CDR3 is 15 residues. Germline CDR1 reads SEHNR; CDR2 reads FQNEAQ (reference sequence). The CDR3 loop reads CASSLSSGVLGTQYF. CDR3 coding DNA: TGTGCCAGCAGCTTATCTTCGGGAGTACTGGGAACGCAGTATTTT.

This clonotype was detected ten times or more. The chain couples TRBV7-9 to TRBJ2-2; TRBD2 aligns across 8 bases. V dropped 5 bases and J dropped 4; count of bases not matched to a gene: 6. CDR3 length equals 15 residues. Germline lookup yields CDR1 SEHNR and CDR2 FQNEAQ (reference sequence). The CDR3, as DNA: TGTGCCAGCAGCGAGTACGGGGGGGTCACCGGGGAGCTGTTTTTT. It specifies CASSEYGGVTGELFF.